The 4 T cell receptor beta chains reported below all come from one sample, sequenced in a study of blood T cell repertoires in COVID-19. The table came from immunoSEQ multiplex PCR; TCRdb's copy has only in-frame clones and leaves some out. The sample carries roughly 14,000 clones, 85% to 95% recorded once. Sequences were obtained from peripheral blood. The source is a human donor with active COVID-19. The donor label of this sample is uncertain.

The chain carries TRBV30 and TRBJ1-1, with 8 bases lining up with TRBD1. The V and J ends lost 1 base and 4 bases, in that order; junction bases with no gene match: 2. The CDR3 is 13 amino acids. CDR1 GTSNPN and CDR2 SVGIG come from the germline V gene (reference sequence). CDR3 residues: CAWSEQGGTEAFF. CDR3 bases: TGTGCCTGGAGTGAACAGGGGGGCACTGAAGCTTTCTTT.

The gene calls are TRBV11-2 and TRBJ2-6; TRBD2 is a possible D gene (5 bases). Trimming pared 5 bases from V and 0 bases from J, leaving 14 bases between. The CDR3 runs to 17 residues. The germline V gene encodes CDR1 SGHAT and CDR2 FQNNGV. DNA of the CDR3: TGTGCCAGCAGCCTCCTAGCAGGTAGCTCTGGGGCCAACGTCCTGACTTTC. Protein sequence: CASSLLAGSSGANVLTF.

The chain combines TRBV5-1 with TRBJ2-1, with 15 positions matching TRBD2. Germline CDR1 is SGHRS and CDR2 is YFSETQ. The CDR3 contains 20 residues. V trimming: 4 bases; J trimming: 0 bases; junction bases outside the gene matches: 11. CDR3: CASSPQGTSGRYNSYNEQFF. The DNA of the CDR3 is TGCGCCAGCAGCCCACAGGGGACTAGCGGGAGGTATAACTCCTACAATGAGCAGTTCTTC.

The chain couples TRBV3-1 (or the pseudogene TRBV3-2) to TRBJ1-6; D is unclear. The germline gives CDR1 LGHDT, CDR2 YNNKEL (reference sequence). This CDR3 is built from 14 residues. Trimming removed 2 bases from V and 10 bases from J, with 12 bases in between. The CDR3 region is CASSQPGSGSPLHF. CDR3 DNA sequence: TGTGCCAGCAGCCAACCAGGTAGCGGATCACCCCTCCACTTT.